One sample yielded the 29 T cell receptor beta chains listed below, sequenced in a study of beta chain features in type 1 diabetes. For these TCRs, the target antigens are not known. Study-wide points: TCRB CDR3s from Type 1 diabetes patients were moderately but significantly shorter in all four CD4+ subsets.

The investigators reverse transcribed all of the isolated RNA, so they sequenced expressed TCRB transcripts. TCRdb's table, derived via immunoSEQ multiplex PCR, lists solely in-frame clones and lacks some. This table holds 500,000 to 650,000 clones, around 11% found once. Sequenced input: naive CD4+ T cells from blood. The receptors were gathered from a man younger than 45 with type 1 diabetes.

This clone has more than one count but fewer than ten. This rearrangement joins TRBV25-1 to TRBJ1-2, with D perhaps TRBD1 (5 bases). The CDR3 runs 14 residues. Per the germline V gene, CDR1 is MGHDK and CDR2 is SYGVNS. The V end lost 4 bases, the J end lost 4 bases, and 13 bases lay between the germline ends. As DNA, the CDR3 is TGTGCCAGCAGTGCAGGGTTTGAGGGCTATGGCTACACCTTC. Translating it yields CASSAGFEGYGYTF.

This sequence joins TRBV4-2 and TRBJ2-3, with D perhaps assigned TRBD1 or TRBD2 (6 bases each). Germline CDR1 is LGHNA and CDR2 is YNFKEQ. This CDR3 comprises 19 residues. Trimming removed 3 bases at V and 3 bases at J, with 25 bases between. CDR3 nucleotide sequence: TGTGCCAGCAGCCATTTCCGGGGTAGGGGGGCCGCCTGGACAGATACGCAGTATTTT. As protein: CASSHFRGRGAAWTDTQYF.

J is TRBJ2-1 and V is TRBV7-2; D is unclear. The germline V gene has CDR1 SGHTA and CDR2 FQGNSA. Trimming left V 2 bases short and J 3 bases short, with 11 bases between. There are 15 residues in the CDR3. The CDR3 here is CASSLISRFYNEQFF. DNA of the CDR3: TGTGCCAGCAGCTTAATATCCAGGTTCTACAATGAGCAGTTCTTC.

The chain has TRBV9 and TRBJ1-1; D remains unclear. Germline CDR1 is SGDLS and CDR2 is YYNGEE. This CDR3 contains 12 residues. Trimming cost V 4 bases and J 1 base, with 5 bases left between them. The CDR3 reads CASSPTNTEAFF. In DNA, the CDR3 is TGTGCCAGCAGCCCGACGAACACTGAAGCTTTCTTT.

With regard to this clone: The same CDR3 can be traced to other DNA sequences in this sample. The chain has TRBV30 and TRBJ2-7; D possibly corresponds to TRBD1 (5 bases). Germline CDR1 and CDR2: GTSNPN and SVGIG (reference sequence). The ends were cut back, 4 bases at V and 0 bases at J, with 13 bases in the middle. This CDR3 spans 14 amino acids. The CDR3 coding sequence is TGTGCCTGGAAAAGGGGCCTGAGCTCCTACGAGCAGTACTTC. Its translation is CAWKRGLSSYEQYF.

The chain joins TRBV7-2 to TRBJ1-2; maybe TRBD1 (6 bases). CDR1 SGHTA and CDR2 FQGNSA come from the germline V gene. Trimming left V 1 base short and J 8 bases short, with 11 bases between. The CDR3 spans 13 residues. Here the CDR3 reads CASSLDTGRGYTF. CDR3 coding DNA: TGTGCCAGCAGCTTAGACACAGGGCGAGGCTACACCTTC.

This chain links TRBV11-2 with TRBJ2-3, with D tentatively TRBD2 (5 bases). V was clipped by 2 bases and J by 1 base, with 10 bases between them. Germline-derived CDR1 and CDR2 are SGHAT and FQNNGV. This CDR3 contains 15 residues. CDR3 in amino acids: CASSLMGAGTDTQYF. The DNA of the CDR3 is TGTGCCAGCAGCTTAATGGGAGCGGGCACAGATACGCAGTATTTT.

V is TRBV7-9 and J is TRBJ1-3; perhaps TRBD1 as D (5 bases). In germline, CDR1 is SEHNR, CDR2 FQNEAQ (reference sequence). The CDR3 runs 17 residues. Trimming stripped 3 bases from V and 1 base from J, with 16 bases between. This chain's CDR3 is CASSFSRRDLSGNTIYF. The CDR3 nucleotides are TGTGCCAGCAGCTTCTCCCGCAGGGATCTTTCTGGAAACACCATATATTTT.

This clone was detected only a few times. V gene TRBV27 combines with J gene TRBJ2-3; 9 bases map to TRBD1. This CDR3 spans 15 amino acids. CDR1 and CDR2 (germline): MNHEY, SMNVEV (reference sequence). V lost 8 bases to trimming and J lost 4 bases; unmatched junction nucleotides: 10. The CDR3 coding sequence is TGTGCCAGCCAGCCCCGACAGGGGGTGGCAGATACGCAGTATTTT. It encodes CASQPRQGVADTQYF.

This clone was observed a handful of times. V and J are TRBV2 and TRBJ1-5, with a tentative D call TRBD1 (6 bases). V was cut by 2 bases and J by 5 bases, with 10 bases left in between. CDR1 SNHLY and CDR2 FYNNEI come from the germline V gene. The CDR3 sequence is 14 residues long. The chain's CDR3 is CASSENRADQPQHF. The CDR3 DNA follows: TGTGCCAGCAGTGAAAACAGGGCAGATCAGCCCCAGCATTTT.

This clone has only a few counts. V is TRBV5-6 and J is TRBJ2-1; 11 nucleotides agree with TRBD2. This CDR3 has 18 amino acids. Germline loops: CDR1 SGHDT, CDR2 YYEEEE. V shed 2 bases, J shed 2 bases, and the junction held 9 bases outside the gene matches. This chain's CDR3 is CASSFPGTSGLTYNEQFF. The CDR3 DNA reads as TGTGCCAGCAGCTTTCCCGGGACTAGCGGACTGACCTACAATGAGCAGTTCTTC. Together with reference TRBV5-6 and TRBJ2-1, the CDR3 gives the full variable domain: DAGVTQSPTHLIKTRGQQVTLRCSPKSGHDTVSWYQQALGQGPQFIFQYYEEEERQRGNFPDRFSGHQFPNYSSELNVNALLLGDSALYLCASSFPGTSGLTYNEQFFGPGTRLTVL.

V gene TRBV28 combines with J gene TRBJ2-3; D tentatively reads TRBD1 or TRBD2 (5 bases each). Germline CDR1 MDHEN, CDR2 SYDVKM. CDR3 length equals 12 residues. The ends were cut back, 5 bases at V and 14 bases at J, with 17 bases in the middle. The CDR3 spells CASSQGTSSRYF. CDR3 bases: TGTGCCAGCAGTCAAGGGACCTCCTCTCGGTATTTT.

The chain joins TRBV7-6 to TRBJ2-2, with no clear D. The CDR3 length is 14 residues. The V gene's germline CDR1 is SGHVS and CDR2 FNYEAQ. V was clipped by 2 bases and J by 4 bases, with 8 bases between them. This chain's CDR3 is CASSLTDFTGELFF. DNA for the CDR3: TGTGCCAGCAGCTTAACAGACTTCACCGGGGAGCTGTTTTTT. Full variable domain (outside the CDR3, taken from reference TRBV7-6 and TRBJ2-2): GAGVSQSPRYKVTKRGQDVALRCDPISGHVSLYWYRQALGQGPEFLTYFNYEAQQDKSGLPNDRFSAERPEGSISTLTIQRTEQRDSAMYRCASSLTDFTGELFFGEGSRLTVL.

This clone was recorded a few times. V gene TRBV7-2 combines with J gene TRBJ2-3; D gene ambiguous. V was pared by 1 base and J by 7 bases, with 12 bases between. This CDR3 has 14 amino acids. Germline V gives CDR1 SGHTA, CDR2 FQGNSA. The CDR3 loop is CASSLVPGVNTQYF. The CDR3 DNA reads TGTGCCAGCAGCTTAGTCCCCGGCGTAAATACGCAGTATTTT.

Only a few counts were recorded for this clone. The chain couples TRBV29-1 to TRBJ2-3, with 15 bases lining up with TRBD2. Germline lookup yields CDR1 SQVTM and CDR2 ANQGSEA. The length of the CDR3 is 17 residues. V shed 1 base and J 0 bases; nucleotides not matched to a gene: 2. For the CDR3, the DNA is TGCAGCGTTGAAGGCGGACTAGCGGGGGGGAGCACAGATACGCAGTATTTT. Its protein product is CSVEGGLAGGSTDTQYF.

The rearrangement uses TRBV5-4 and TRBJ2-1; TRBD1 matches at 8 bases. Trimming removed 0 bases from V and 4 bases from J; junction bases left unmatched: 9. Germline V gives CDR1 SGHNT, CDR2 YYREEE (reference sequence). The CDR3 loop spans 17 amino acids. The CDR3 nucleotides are TGTGCCAGCAGCTTGGCCGGGCAGGGGGCCCAATACAATGAGCAGTTCTTC. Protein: CASSLAGQGAQYNEQFF.

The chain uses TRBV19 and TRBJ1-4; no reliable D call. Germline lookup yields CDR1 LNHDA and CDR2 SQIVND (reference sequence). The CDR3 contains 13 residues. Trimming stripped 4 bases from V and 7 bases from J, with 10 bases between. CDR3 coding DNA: TGTGCCAGTAGTACCCGAGGGCGTGAAAAACTGTTTTTT. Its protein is CASSTRGREKLFF.

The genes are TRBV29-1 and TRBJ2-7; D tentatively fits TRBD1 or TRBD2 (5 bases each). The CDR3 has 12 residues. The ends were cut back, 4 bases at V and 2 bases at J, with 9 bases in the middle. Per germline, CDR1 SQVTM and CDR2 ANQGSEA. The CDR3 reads CSVAPGPYEQYF. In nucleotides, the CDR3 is TGCAGCGTTGCCCCGGGGCCCTACGAGCAGTACTTC.

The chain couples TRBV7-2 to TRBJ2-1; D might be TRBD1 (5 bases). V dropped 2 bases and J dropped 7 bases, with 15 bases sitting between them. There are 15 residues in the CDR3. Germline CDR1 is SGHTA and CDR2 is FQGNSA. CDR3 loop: CASSLSAGWVNEQFF. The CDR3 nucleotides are TGTGCCAGCAGCTTATCTGCAGGGTGGGTGAATGAGCAGTTCTTC.

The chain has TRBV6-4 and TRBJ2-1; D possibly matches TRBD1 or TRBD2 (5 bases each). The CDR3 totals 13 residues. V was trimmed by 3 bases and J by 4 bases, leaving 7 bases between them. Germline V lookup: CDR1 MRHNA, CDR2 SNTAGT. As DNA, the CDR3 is TGTGCCAGCAGTGAAGAGGGGTACAATGAGCAGTTCTTC. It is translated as CASSEEGYNEQFF.

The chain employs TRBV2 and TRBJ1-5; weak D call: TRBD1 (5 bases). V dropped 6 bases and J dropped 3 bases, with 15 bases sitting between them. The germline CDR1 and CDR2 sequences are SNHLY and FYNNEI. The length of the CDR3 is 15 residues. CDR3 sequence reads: CASSPRVGANQPQHF. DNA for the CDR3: TGTGCCAGCAGCCCAAGGGTAGGGGCCAATCAGCCCCAGCATTTT. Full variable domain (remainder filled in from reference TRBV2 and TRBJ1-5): EPEVTQTPSHQVTQMGQEVILRCVPISNHLYFYWYRQILGQKVEFLVSFYNNEISEKSEIFDDQFSVERPDGSNFTLKIRSTKLEDSAMYFCASSPRVGANQPQHFGDGTRLSIL.

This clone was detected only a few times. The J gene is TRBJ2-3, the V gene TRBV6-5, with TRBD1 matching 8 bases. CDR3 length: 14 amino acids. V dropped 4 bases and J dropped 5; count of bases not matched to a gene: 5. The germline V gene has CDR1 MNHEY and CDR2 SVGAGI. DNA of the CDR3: TGTGCCAGCAGTTCCTACAGGGGGGAAGATACGCAGTATTTT. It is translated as CASSSYRGEDTQYF.

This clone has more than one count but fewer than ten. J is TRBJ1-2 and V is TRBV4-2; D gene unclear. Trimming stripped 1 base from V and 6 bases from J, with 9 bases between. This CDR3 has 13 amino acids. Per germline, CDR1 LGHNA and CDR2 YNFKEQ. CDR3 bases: TGTGCCAGCAGCCAAGTGGAAGGGAATGGCTACACCTTC. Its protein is CASSQVEGNGYTF.

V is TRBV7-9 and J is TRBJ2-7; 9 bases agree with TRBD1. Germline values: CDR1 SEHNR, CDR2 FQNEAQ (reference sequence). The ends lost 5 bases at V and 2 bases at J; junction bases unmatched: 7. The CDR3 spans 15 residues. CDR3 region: CASSLKGQGPYEQYF. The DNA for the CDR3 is TGTGCCAGCAGCCTGAAGGGACAGGGCCCCTACGAGCAGTACTTC.

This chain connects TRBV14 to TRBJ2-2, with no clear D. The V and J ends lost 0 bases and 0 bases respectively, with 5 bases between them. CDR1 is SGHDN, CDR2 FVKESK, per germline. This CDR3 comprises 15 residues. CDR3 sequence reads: CASSQDPSNTGELFF. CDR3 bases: TGTGCCAGCAGCCAAGATCCCTCGAACACCGGGGAGCTGTTTTTT.

The CDR3 sequence: CASIRDGYNQPQHF. For the CDR3, the DNA is TGTGCCAGCATCCGCGACGGATACAATCAGCCCCAGCATTTT. This chain uses TRBV6-6 with TRBJ1-5; the D is unclear. The CDR3 length is 14 residues. Trimming took 7 bases from V and 3 from J, leaving 13 bases between them. The germline V gene encodes CDR1 MNHNY and CDR2 SVGAGI (reference sequence).

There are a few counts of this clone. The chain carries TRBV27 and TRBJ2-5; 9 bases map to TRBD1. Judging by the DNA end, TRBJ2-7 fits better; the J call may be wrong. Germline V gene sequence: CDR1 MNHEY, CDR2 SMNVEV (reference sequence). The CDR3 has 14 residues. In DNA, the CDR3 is TGTGCCAGCAGTTTAACGGGACAGGGTTACGAGCAGTACTTC. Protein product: CASSLTGQGYEQYF.

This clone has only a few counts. CDR3: CASSLGGYSNQPQHF. The DNA of the CDR3 is TGTGCCAGCAGCTTAGGGGGATATAGCAATCAGCCCCAGCATTTT. The chain is built from TRBV7-2 and TRBJ1-5; D remains unclear. The CDR3 runs 15 residues. The germline V gene has CDR1 SGHTA and CDR2 FQGNSA. Trimming took 1 base from V and 0 from J, leaving 7 bases between them.

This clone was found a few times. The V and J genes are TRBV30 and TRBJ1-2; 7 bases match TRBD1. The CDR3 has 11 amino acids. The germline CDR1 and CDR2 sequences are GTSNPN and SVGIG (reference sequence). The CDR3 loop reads CAWDSGYGYTF. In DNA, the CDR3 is TGTGCATGGGACAGCGGCTATGGCTACACCTTC. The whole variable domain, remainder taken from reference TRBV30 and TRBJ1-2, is SQTIHQWPATLVQPVGSPLSLECTVEGTSNPNLYWYRQAAGRGLQLLFYSVGIGQISSEVPQNLSASRPQDRQFILSSKKLLLSDSGFYLCAWDSGYGYTFGSGTRLTVV.